The 10 T cell receptor beta chains reported below all come from one sample, sequenced in a study of shared clonotypes between healthy human individuals. Some clones are missing from TCRdb's copy, which holds only in-frame ones; the method was immunoSEQ multiplex PCR. The data contain over 95,000 clones, around 47% of them seen just once; the ten biggest clones take up about 16%. The material sequenced was PBMCs. The receptor source for this set is a woman aged 40 to 50 in good health. Some clones in this sample may be carry-over from other donors' samples.

The sample holds a few counts of this clone. The chain links TRBV10-3 to TRBJ2-7; D might be TRBD1 or TRBD2, each matching 6 bases. Germline V gene lookup returns CDR1 ENHRY and CDR2 SYGVKD. V was clipped by 7 bases and J by 4 bases, with 14 bases between them. This CDR3 region has 13 residues. DNA for the CDR3: TGTGCCATCAATAGCGGAAGGGGGTACGAGCAGTACTTC. Translation: CAINSGRGYEQYF.

The V and J genes are TRBV9 and TRBJ1-2, with D unresolved. Per germline, CDR1 SGDLS and CDR2 YYNGEE. The V gene lost 0 bases and the J gene lost 5 bases, with 14 bases spanning the gap. The CDR3 runs 15 residues. The CDR3 here is CASSVGQARGYGYTF. CDR3 nucleotides: TGTGCCAGCAGCGTAGGGCAGGCCAGAGGGTATGGCTACACCTTC.

The chain uses TRBV30 and TRBJ1-5; 7 bases fit TRBD1. CDR1 and CDR2 from the germline V gene are GTSNPN and SVGIG (reference sequence). After removal of 2 bases from V and 6 bases from J, the junction contained 7 bases not matched to a gene. The CDR3 is 14 residues long. The DNA of the CDR3 is TGTGCCTGGAGTCCAGGGGGGCCTAGTCAGCCCCAGCATTTT. This translates into CAWSPGGPSQPQHF.

This clone was counted between two and nine times. The chain uses TRBV29-1 and TRBJ2-1; 12 bases align to TRBD1. V lost 4 bases to trimming and J lost 4 bases; unmatched junction nucleotides: 8. There are 16 residues in the CDR3. Germline loops: CDR1 SQVTM, CDR2 ANQGSEA. The CDR3 sequence is CSVAGTGGGLYNEQFF. The CDR3 region has the DNA TGCAGCGTTGCCGGGACAGGGGGCGGCTTGTACAATGAGCAGTTCTTC.

Turning to this clone: This sequence is one base from a far larger clone and is likely a read error. The chain links TRBV15 to TRBJ2-7; TRBD2 might be the D (6 bases). The germline CDR1 and CDR2 sequences are LNHNV and YYDKDF (reference sequence). Trimming took off 1 base at V and 5 bases at J, with 18 bases between the two ends. The CDR3 totals 16 residues. CDR3 sequence reads: CATSRGRGTGSHEQYF. The CDR3 DNA reads as TGTGCCACCAGCAGAGGTCGCGGGACCGGTTCCCACGAGCAGTACTTC.

This clone was observed a few times. The J gene is TRBJ2-6, the V gene TRBV7-9; D unresolved. Germline CDR1 reads SEHNR; CDR2 reads FQNEAQ (reference sequence). The CDR3 runs 14 residues. V was trimmed by 2 bases and J by 5 bases, leaving 7 bases between them. The CDR3 sequence: CASSLPLRANVLTF. CDR3 bases: TGTGCCAGCAGCTTACCCTTAAGGGCCAACGTCCTGACTTTC.

This clone was observed once. This chain connects TRBV11-1 to TRBJ1-1; D may be TRBD1 (6 bases). The V gene lost 3 bases and the J gene lost 4 bases, with 9 bases spanning the gap. The CDR3 has 13 residues. Germline V gene sequence: CDR1 SGHAT, CDR2 FQDESV (reference sequence). For the CDR3, the DNA is TGTGCCAGCAGCTTCACAGGGACCACTGAAGCTTTCTTT. It codes for CASSFTGTTEAFF. Looking up the rest from reference TRBV11-1 and TRBJ1-1 gives the full variable domain: EAEVAQSPRYKITEKSQAVAFWCDPISGHATLYWYRQILGQGPELLVQFQDESVVDDSQLPKDRFSAERLKGVDSTLKIQPAELGDSAMYLCASSFTGTTEAFFGQGTRLTVV.

The J gene is TRBJ2-5, the V gene TRBV28; D is possibly TRBD2 (6 bases). V was trimmed by 4 bases and J by 5 bases, leaving 17 bases between them. Germline V lookup: CDR1 MDHEN, CDR2 SYDVKM. The CDR3 runs 15 residues. DNA for the CDR3: TGTGCCAGCAGTTCGCCCTCCCGGGGGTCGGAGACCCAGTACTTC. This encodes CASSSPSRGSETQYF.

The chain combines TRBV6-5 with TRBJ1-1; a possible D gene is TRBD1 (5 bases). Trimming stripped 0 bases from V and 4 bases from J, with 9 bases between. The CDR3 covers 14 residues. Per germline, CDR1 MNHEY and CDR2 SVGAGI. The CDR3 bases are TGTGCCAGCAGTTACTCGATACAGGCCACTGAAGCTTTCTTT. This sequence encodes CASSYSIQATEAFF.

The chain employs TRBV28 and TRBJ2-7; no clear D gene. Germline lookup yields CDR1 MDHEN and CDR2 SYDVKM. The CDR3 spans 13 residues. V was pared by 1 base and J by 3 bases, with 7 bases between. The CDR3 nucleotides are TGTGCCAGCAGTTTATCGTACGGCTACGAGCAGTACTTC. Translation gives CASSLSYGYEQYF.